These 30 T cell receptor beta chains originate from one sample sequenced in a study of blood T cell repertoires in COVID-19. Sequencing was performed with immunoSEQ multiplex PCR; in TCRdb, only in-frame clones are kept and a portion is missing. The sample has approximately 98,000 clones; around 83% are singletons. Sequenced input: peripheral blood. The receptors originated from a woman in her 70s with acute or convalescent COVID-19.

The chain carries TRBV12-3 or TRBV12-4 and TRBJ1-2; D might be TRBD1 (6 bases). The CDR3 spans 13 residues. Between the trimmed V and J ends, which lost 5 bases and 7 bases, there was a span of 14 bases. DNA of the CDR3: TGTGCCAGCAGTCCTCAGGGGTCCCGTGGCTACACCTTC. Protein sequence: CASSPQGSRGYTF.

V is TRBV28 and J is TRBJ1-1, with TRBD1 matching over 8 bases. V shed 7 bases and J 4 bases; nucleotides not matched to a gene: 17. Germline V gene lookup returns CDR1 MDHEN and CDR2 SYDVKM. This CDR3 is built from 17 residues. CDR3 in DNA: TGTGCCAGCACCATTTGGGGTTCAAACAGGGGGTTCACTGAAGCTTTCTTT. This translates into CASTIWGSNRGFTEAFF. Supplemented by reference TRBV28 and TRBJ1-1, the full variable domain reads DVKVTQSSRYLVKRTGEKVFLECVQDMDHENMFWYRQDPGLGLRLIYFSYDVKMKEKGDIPEGYSVSREKKERFSLILESASTNQTSMYLCASTIWGSNRGFTEAFFGQGTRLTVV.

The genes are TRBV19 and TRBJ2-2; 15 nucleotides line up with TRBD2. The ends lost 6 bases at V and 5 bases at J; junction bases unmatched: 7. Germline V lookup: CDR1 LNHDA, CDR2 SQIVND (reference sequence). The length of the CDR3 is 17 residues. The CDR3 reads CASRGLAGGRWTGELFF. Written as DNA, the CDR3 is TGTGCCAGTAGAGGACTAGCGGGAGGGAGGTGGACCGGGGAGCTGTTTTTT.

The CDR3 DNA sequence: TGTGCCAGCAGGCTGGACAGGGATTCGGGCTATGGCTACACCTTC. Amino acids: CASRLDRDSGYGYTF. The chain uses TRBV28 and TRBJ1-2; 8 bases match TRBD1. The CDR3 has 15 residues. V was clipped by 6 bases and J by 4 bases; unmatched bases: 10. Germline CDR1 reads MDHEN; CDR2 reads SYDVKM.

The chain is built from TRBV2 and TRBJ2-3; 15 bases agree with TRBD2. V dropped 4 bases and J dropped 8; count of bases not matched to a gene: 1. The CDR3 sequence is 14 residues long. Looked up from germline, CDR1 is SNHLY and CDR2 is FYNNEI. For the CDR3, the DNA is TGTGCCAGCAGTGGGACTAGCGGGGGGGTTACGCAGTATTTT. Protein: CASSGTSGGVTQYF. Based on the CDR3 plus reference TRBV2 and TRBJ2-3, the full variable domain is EPEVTQTPSHQVTQMGQEVILRCVPISNHLYFYWYRQILGQKVEFLVSFYNNEISEKSEIFDDQFSVERPDGSNFTLKIRSTKLEDSAMYFCASSGTSGGVTQYFGPGTRLTVL.

The gene calls are TRBV6-2 or TRBV6-3 and TRBJ2-7, with 7 bases lining up with TRBD2. The CDR3 runs 14 residues. Per the germline V gene, CDR1 is MNHEY and CDR2 is SVGEGT. V trimming: 2 bases; J trimming: 2 bases; junction bases outside the gene matches: 3. CDR3 amino acids: CASSYMAGAYEQYV. The DNA for the CDR3 is TGTGCCAGCAGTTACATGGCGGGGGCCTACGAGCAGTACGTC.

The CDR3 sequence: CASSAYGTNTEAFF. In DNA, the CDR3 is TGTGCCAGCAGCGCATACGGGACTAACACTGAAGCTTTCTTT. The chain couples TRBV9 to TRBJ1-1; a possible D gene is TRBD1 (5 bases). CDR1 is SGDLS, CDR2 YYNGEE, per germline. This CDR3 has 14 amino acids. The V gene lost 3 bases and the J gene lost 2 bases, with 11 bases spanning the gap.

The rearrangement uses TRBV2 and TRBJ1-1; the D gene is possibly TRBD1 (5 bases). The CDR3 runs to 11 residues. Trimming took 5 bases from V and 10 from J, leaving 11 bases between them. Germline V CDR1 and CDR2: SNHLY, FYNNEI. The CDR3: CASSSGGRAFF. DNA for the CDR3: TGTGCCAGCAGTTCGGGGGGTCGAGCTTTCTTT.

The chain combines TRBV7-3 with TRBJ2-3, with TRBD1 matching over 8 bases. Germline assignment: CDR1 SGHTA and CDR2 FQGTGA. The CDR3 length is 15 residues. The ends lost 5 bases at V and 8 bases at J; junction bases unmatched: 12. The CDR3 is CASSPYRGTGGTQYF. The CDR3 DNA is TGTGCCAGCAGCCCGTACAGGGGCACAGGGGGTACGCAGTATTTT. Combining the CDR3 with reference TRBV7-3 and TRBJ2-3 gives the whole variable domain GAGVSQTPSNKVTEKGKYVELRCDPISGHTALYWYRQSLGQGPEFLIYFQGTGAADDSGLPNDRFFAVRPEGSVSTLKIQRTERGDSAVYLCASSPYRGTGGTQYFGPGTRLTVL.

This sequence joins TRBV10-3 and TRBJ2-1; 11 nucleotides line up with TRBD1. This CDR3 region has 16 residues. V lost 6 bases to trimming and J lost 7 bases; unmatched junction nucleotides: 11. Germline V gene sequence: CDR1 ENHRY, CDR2 SYGVKD. CDR3 protein: CAIRRERTGGYNEQFF. The CDR3 DNA reads as TGTGCCATCAGGAGGGAGCGGACAGGGGGCTATAATGAGCAGTTCTTC.

This clone rates as medium-sized. The chain couples TRBV4-2 to TRBJ2-1; 9 bases line up with TRBD2. This CDR3 comprises 15 residues. The ends lost 0 bases at V and 15 bases at J; junction bases unmatched: 12. The germline gives CDR1 LGHNA, CDR2 YNFKEQ. CDR3 residues: CASSQDLIGGGGPFF. CDR3 nucleotide sequence: TGTGCCAGCAGCCAAGATCTAATAGGCGGGGGGGGACCGTTCTTC.

The chain combines TRBV10-2 with TRBJ1-1, with 11 nucleotides matching TRBD1. Trimming took 4 bases from V and 3 from J; bases not matched to a gene: 10. The CDR3 is 17 amino acids. CDR1 and CDR2 (germline): WSHSY, SAAADI. The CDR3 sequence: CASSVTGQGARDTEAFF. The CDR3 region has the DNA TGCGCCAGCAGTGTGACTGGACAGGGGGCAAGGGACACTGAAGCTTTCTTT.

This clone was seen just once. The chain links TRBV6-2 or TRBV6-3 to TRBJ2-6, with 7 bases matching TRBD1. V gave up 2 bases and J gave up 4 bases; unmatched junction bases: 2. CDR1 and CDR2 (germline): MNHEY, SVGEGT. The CDR3 totals 15 residues. CDR3 amino acids: CASSYRGLGANVLTF. CDR3 in DNA: TGTGCCAGCAGTTACAGGGGGCTCGGGGCCAACGTCCTGACTTTC.

This clone was counted only a few times. The chain recombines TRBV2 with TRBJ2-1, with 12 bases identical to TRBD2. CDR1 and CDR2 (germline): SNHLY, FYNNEI. With V trimmed by 7 bases and J by 7 bases, 8 bases remained unmatched. The CDR3 is 15 amino acids. CDR3 amino acids: CASTVLAGGINEQFF. CDR3 coding DNA: TGTGCCAGCACTGTACTAGCGGGAGGAATAAATGAGCAGTTCTTC.

V is TRBV5-1 and J is TRBJ2-1; 9 nucleotides match TRBD2. Germline-derived CDR1 and CDR2 are SGHRS and YFSETQ. This CDR3 has 17 amino acids. V shed 0 bases, J shed 6 bases, and the junction held 10 bases outside the gene matches. DNA of the CDR3: TGCGCCAGCAGCTTGGCTATCGGCGGGAGGGCTGGCAATGAGCAGTTCTTC. This codes for CASSLAIGGRAGNEQFF. The full variable domain, with the rest looked up from reference TRBV5-1 and TRBJ2-1, is KAGVTQTPRYLIKTRGQQVTLSCSPISGHRSVSWYQQTPGQGLQFLFEYFSETQRNKGNFPGRFSGRQFSNSRSEMNVSTLELGDSALYLCASSLAIGGRAGNEQFFGPGTRLTVL.

In its sample, this clone was seen a few times. The J gene is TRBJ1-4, the V gene TRBV11-2, with 10 bases matching TRBD1. Unmatched junction bases numbered 6, after V lost 5 bases and J lost 3 bases. The CDR3 spans 16 residues. From germline, CDR1 is SGHAT and CDR2 FQNNGV. The CDR3 loop is CASSLDRGKANEKLFF. In DNA form, the CDR3 reads TGTGCCAGCAGCCTGGACAGGGGGAAGGCTAATGAAAAACTGTTTTTT. The variable domain in full, completed from reference TRBV11-2 and TRBJ1-4, reads EAGVAQSPRYKIIEKRQSVAFWCNPISGHATLYWYQQILGQGPKLLIQFQNNGVVDDSQLPKDRFSAERLKGVDSTLKIQPAKLEDSAVYLCASSLDRGKANEKLFFGSGTQLSVL.

This clone was seen more than once but under ten times. The V gene is TRBV10-2, the J gene TRBJ2-7; possibly TRBD2 for D (5 bases). V lost 6 bases and J lost 3, with 12 bases in between. The length of the CDR3 is 13 residues. Germline values: CDR1 WSHSY, CDR2 SAAADI. The DNA for the CDR3 is TGCGCCAGCAGCAGAGGACGGGACTACGAGCAGTACGTC. The encoded protein is CASSRGRDYEQYV.

The rearrangement uses TRBV19 and TRBJ2-3, with 9 bases aligning to TRBD1. The CDR3 has 16 residues. V gave up 6 bases and J gave up 4 bases; unmatched junction bases: 11. Germline V gene sequence: CDR1 LNHDA, CDR2 SQIVND (reference sequence). The CDR3 bases are TGTGCCAGTAGCACGAGGGGGACAGGGCTGGCAGATACGCAGTATTTT. It specifies CASSTRGTGLADTQYF.

This clone was seen a handful of times. The genes are TRBV19 and TRBJ1-1; no definite D call. The CDR3 length is 13 residues. Germline lookup yields CDR1 LNHDA and CDR2 SQIVND (reference sequence). V lost 5 bases, J lost 4 bases, and 11 bases lay in between. The CDR3 here is CASSRGLFTEAFF. CDR3 coding DNA: TGTGCCAGTAGTCGTGGACTTTTCACTGAAGCTTTCTTT.

This chain connects TRBV3-1 (or the pseudogene TRBV3-2) to TRBJ2-1; D is ambiguous. Trimming removed 3 bases at V and 8 bases at J, with 5 bases between. The CDR3 is 11 amino acids. CDR1 is LGHDT, CDR2 YNNKEL, per germline (reference sequence). CDR3 loop: CASSHTDEQFF. The DNA of the CDR3 is TGTGCCAGCAGCCATACGGATGAGCAGTTCTTC.

This chain joins TRBV6-5 and TRBJ1-2; 10 bases agree with TRBD1. V dropped 7 bases and J dropped 6; count of bases not matched to a gene: 8. The CDR3 is 14 amino acids. Germline CDR1 MNHEY, CDR2 SVGAGI. CDR3 DNA sequence: TGTGCCAGCACCAGCAAGACAGGGGGCCATGGCTACACCTTC. It encodes CASTSKTGGHGYTF.

This clone was observed a single time. The chain recombines TRBV7-2 with TRBJ2-3; 10 nucleotides match TRBD2. The ends lost 0 bases at V and 6 bases at J; junction bases unmatched: 6. The germline CDR1 and CDR2 sequences are SGHTA and FQGNSA. The CDR3 totals 16 residues. DNA of the CDR3: TGTGCCAGCAGCTTAGCACTACTAGCGGGGTCGGATACGCAGTATTTT. Translated: CASSLALLAGSDTQYF.

This chain joins TRBV7-2 and TRBJ1-2; 9 bases align to TRBD1. Germline V lookup: CDR1 SGHTA, CDR2 FQGNSA. V lost 5 bases, J lost 5 bases, and 6 bases stayed unmatched. The CDR3 loop spans 14 amino acids. The CDR3 loop is CASSPGQGPYGYTF. For the CDR3, the DNA is TGTGCCAGCAGCCCGGGACAGGGCCCATATGGCTACACCTTC.

The chain employs TRBV12-3 or TRBV12-4 and TRBJ1-3; D remains ambiguous. This CDR3 region has 13 residues. V lost 5 bases and J 4 bases, leaving 9 bases between the germline ends. DNA of the CDR3: TGTGCCAGCAGTCGGGGTGGGGGAAACACCATATATTTT. The encoded protein is CASSRGGGNTIYF.

CDR3 DNA: TGTGCCAGCAGACTCGGGGGGGGGTACTCCTACAATGAGCAGTTCTTC. This gives the protein CASRLGGGYSYNEQFF. This chain links TRBV27 with TRBJ2-1, with 8 positions matching TRBD2. CDR3 length: 16 amino acids. Per germline, CDR1 MNHEY and CDR2 SMNVEV (reference sequence). With 6 bases clipped from V and 0 bases from J, the junction kept 7 bases outside the gene matches.

The chain employs TRBV6-5 and TRBJ2-7, with D maybe TRBD1 (6 bases). The V end was cut by 2 bases, the J end by 3 bases, with 11 bases between. The CDR3 contains 14 residues. Germline V gives CDR1 MNHEY, CDR2 SVGAGI. The DNA for the CDR3 is TGTGCCAGCAGTTACCTACAGGGATACTACGAGCAGTACTTC. Its protein product is CASSYLQGYYEQYF.

This sequence joins TRBV13 and TRBJ1-2, with D perhaps matching TRBD1 (5 bases). V was cut by 8 bases and J by 4 bases, with 23 bases left in between. The germline CDR1 and CDR2 sequences are PRHDT and FYEKMQ (reference sequence). CDR3 size: 16 residues. DNA for the CDR3: TGTGCCAGCGGATCCAGCGAGGGGCGGGGTTTCTATGGCTACACCTTC. This encodes CASGSSEGRGFYGYTF.

This clone was counted between two and nine times. The J gene is TRBJ1-1, the V gene TRBV2; no definite D call. In germline, CDR1 is SNHLY, CDR2 FYNNEI. Trimming stripped 0 bases from V and 7 bases from J, with 9 bases between. The CDR3 totals 13 residues. The CDR3 nucleotides are TGTGCCAGCAGTGAAGCGCCGGAGAGTGAAGCTTTCTTT. This gives the protein CASSEAPESEAFF.

The CDR3 DNA sequence: TGTGCCAGCTCACCCTCGGACAGTAGCTCTGGAAACACCATATATTTT. Amino acid sequence: CASSPSDSSSGNTIYF. The chain is built from TRBV18 and TRBJ1-3, with D possibly TRBD1 on 6 matching bases. This CDR3 contains 16 residues. V lost 3 bases, J lost 0 bases, and 12 bases lay in between. The V gene's germline CDR1 is KGHSH and CDR2 LQKENI.

This chain joins TRBV6-5 and TRBJ2-5, with D unclear. V gave up 6 bases and J gave up 5 bases, with 13 bases separating them. Germline V gene sequence: CDR1 MNHEY, CDR2 SVGAGI. The CDR3 is 13 residues long. CDR3 in DNA: TGTGCCAGCAGGCCCACACCCCAGGAGACCCAGTACTTC. As protein: CASRPTPQETQYF.